This T cell receptor (beta chain) stems from a study of CD8 T cells in Susac syndrome (dated 2019 in TCRdb). Looking at the study overall: Repertoire sequencing was used to test whether CD8+ T cell activation and differentiation in Susac syndrome was antigen driven.

RNA was extracted using the RNeasy kit, and about 0.45 to 1 ug of the RNA was reverse transcribed with random hexamers. The immunoSEQ multiplex PCR assay, which covers 54 Vbeta and 13 Jbeta segments, was used to amplify TCR beta CDR3 regions. To correct PCR amplification bias, a synthetic template baseline was used for both primer optimization and computational correction. Concerning the study's data processing: Reads were assigned to V, D and J genes according to IMGT and analyzed in immunoSEQ Analyzer, with only productive sequences retained. Clonality was calculated as one minus the Shannon entropy normalized by log2 of the number of productive unique sequences. For each patient and control, public and private clones were evaluated among the 100 most prevalent clones. A clone was defined as Susac-specific if it was absent from the healthy and MS cohorts, from roughly 980 published viral clones and from other ImmuneACCESS disease sequences. TCRdb reprocessed the public reads (quality trimming at Q25 with fastp, clone calling with MiXCR) and kept in-frame beta chains. Merged by CDR3 protein, the rows form single entries marked with the most common genes and DNA. These V and J calls originate from TCRdb's pipeline instead of the authors' own analysis. Here the sample has 150,000 to 200,000 distinct CDR3 sequences; 90% to 95% occur a single time. The ten largest clones capture under 0.15% of the sample.

Here is what the overall study found, with its caveats: The TCR sequencing and HLA analysis was acknowledged to have included a relatively small number of individuals.

A note on this clonotype: Its antigen has not been determined. Base qualities are missing; no much larger clone stands one base away.

Peripheral blood CD8+ and CD4+ T cells from healthy donors, Susac syndrome patients and multiple sclerosis patients were profiled by high-throughput TCR beta sequencing. Healthy donors were included as age- and sex-matched controls. Bulk CD8+ and CD4+ T cells were purified by magnetic negative isolation, while CD8+ TEMRA cells were enriched using FACS. Blood was drawn into EDTA tubes, processed within 24 hours, and PBMCs were isolated by density gradient centrifugation. PBMCs intended for TCR sequencing were cryopreserved in liquid nitrogen and were subsequently thawed in a 37 degrees C water bath. Purity of sorted or isolated CD4+, CD8+ and CD8+ TEMRA cells was at least 90%. V lost 1 base and J lost 10 bases; the stretch between them is 16 bases long. The germline V gene (reference sequence) provides CDR1 DFQATT and CDR2 SNEGSKA. Inclusive of the bounding cysteine and phenylalanine, the CDR3 is 13 residues long. The only DNA kept is the CDR3, 39 bases in frame from the first base.

This chain is built from TRBV20-1 and TRBJ1-2, with the D gene not clear enough to name. This clonotype originated in a human donor in good health. The specimen was CD4+ T cells from PBMCs. The sequenced DNA is TGCAGTGCTAGAGGAGGGTTGGGCGGCACCTACACCTTC. Protein translation: CSARGGLGGTYTF.